This T cell receptor (beta chain) is from a study of cytomegalovirus exposure and HLA in healthy donors. It was with 60 Vbeta and 13 Jbeta primers that the PCR ran. Data came from immunoSEQ multiplex PCR; TCRdb stores just in-frame clones and leaves some out. Here the sample spans about 150,000 clones, about 70% being singletons. V was clipped by 4 bases and J by 2 bases; unmatched bases: 4. Germline V gene data show CDR1 as SSHAT and CDR2 as FNYEAQ (reference sequence). The CDR3 has 15 residues. The chain recombines TRBV7-7 with TRBJ2-5, with 10 bases aligning to TRBD1. The TCR sequence derives from a man aged 40-55 years in good health and CMV-seronegative. Material: PBMCs. CDR3: CASSSDRGAQETQYF. The CDR3 DNA reads TGTGCCAGCAGCTCGGACAGGGGGGCGCAAGAGACCCAGTACTTC.